The 23 T cell receptor beta chains listed next were all sequenced from one sample in a study of technical replicates of blood from a few donors. Profiled with immunoSEQ multiplex PCR; TCRdb holds only in-frame clones, not every one. The top ten hold approximately 0.25% of the sample, which has about 89,000 clones, over 90% seen once. Sample: T cells isolated from PBMCs. The receptors were gathered from a human donor in good health.

The genes are TRBV9 and TRBJ2-3; 8 bases align to TRBD2. The CDR3 covers 15 residues. Germline lookup yields CDR1 SGDLS and CDR2 YYNGEE. The J segment lost 0 bases and the V segment lost 2 bases, leaving 2 bases of the junction unmatched. The CDR3 region is CASSVSSGSTDTQYF. The CDR3 coding sequence is TGTGCCAGCAGCGTCTCTAGCGGGAGCACAGATACGCAGTATTTT.

The chain has TRBV11-2 and TRBJ2-3; D is undetermined. This CDR3 is built from 13 residues. In germline, CDR1 is SGHAT, CDR2 FQNNGV. Trimming removed 2 bases from V and 1 base from J, with 4 bases in between. The CDR3 protein is CASSLQGTDTQYF. CDR3 DNA sequence: TGTGCCAGCAGCTTACAGGGCACAGATACGCAGTATTTT.

J is TRBJ2-7 and V is TRBV5-4, with TRBD1 identical over 8 bases. Germline CDR1 is SGHNT and CDR2 is YYREEE (reference sequence). Trimming at V came to 4 bases and at J to 2 bases, leaving 8 bases not matched to a gene. The CDR3 totals 15 residues. The CDR3 sequence is CASSEDRVSAYEQYF. CDR3 bases: TGTGCCAGCAGCGAGGACAGGGTATCAGCCTACGAGCAGTACTTC.

J is TRBJ2-5 and V is TRBV4-1, with 12 bases matching TRBD2. This CDR3 comprises 17 residues. Germline loops: CDR1 MGHRA, CDR2 YSYEKL. J gave up 4 bases and V 1 base, and 7 bases lay outside the gene matches. CDR3 region: CASSQVSSGGAGETQYF. Here the CDR3 DNA reads TGCGCCAGCAGCCAAGTATCTAGCGGGGGGGCTGGAGAGACCCAGTACTTC.

Concerning this clone: One end of the junction varies from germline; a read error may be responsible. This chain links TRBV30 with TRBJ2-2, with D possibly being TRBD2 (6 bases). CDR3 length: 16 residues. Germline CDR1 is GTSNPN and CDR2 is SVGIG (reference sequence). The DNA for the CDR3 is TGTGCCTGGAGTCCCTCGGGGGTAAAGAACGCCGGGGAGCTGTTTTTT. Its translation: CAWSPSGVKNAGELFF.

The J gene is TRBJ1-1, the V gene TRBV11-2; D gene ambiguous. Germline V CDR1 and CDR2: SGHAT, FQNNGV. V shed 5 bases and J shed 6 bases, with 10 bases lying between them. CDR3 length: 12 amino acids. CDR3 DNA: TGTGCCAGCAGCCCTAATTCCGCTGAAGCTTTCTTT. It codes for CASSPNSAEAFF.

J is TRBJ1-3 and V is TRBV9; 8 bases align to TRBD1. The germline V gene has CDR1 SGDLS and CDR2 YYNGEE. V gave up 3 bases and J gave up 2 bases; unmatched junction bases: 1. The CDR3 totals 14 residues. This CDR3 is CASSATGAGNTIYF. Here the CDR3 DNA reads TGTGCCAGCAGCGCGACAGGGGCTGGAAACACCATATATTTT.

CDR3 amino acids: CASRFPRGPGVRGVGYTF. CDR3 sequence (DNA): TGTGCAAGTCGCTTCCCCCGGGGACCGGGAGTAAGAGGGGTTGGCTACACCTTC. The gene calls are TRBV12-2 and TRBJ1-2. TRBV12-2 is shown as a pseudogene. CDR3 length: 18 residues.

The count of this clone is one. V usage is TRBV30 and J usage is TRBJ2-1, with D perhaps TRBD2 (6 bases). Trimming took 5 bases from V and 5 from J, leaving 16 bases between them. The CDR3 covers 14 residues. CDR1 GTSNPN and CDR2 SVGIG come from the germline V gene (reference sequence). CDR3 amino acids: CAWAAWTTNNEQFF. CDR3 sequence (DNA): TGTGCCTGGGCCGCTTGGACTACCAACAATGAGCAGTTCTTC.

The DNA of the CDR3 is TGTGCCAGCAGCTTGGCAGGATATAGCAATCAGCCCCAGCATTTT. Protein product: CASSLAGYSNQPQHF. The genes are TRBV7-8 and TRBJ1-5; D uncertain. V lost 3 bases, J lost 0 bases, and 9 bases lay in between. Per germline, CDR1 SGHVS and CDR2 FQNEAQ. CDR3 length: 15 residues.

The chain links TRBV9 to TRBJ2-1, with D perhaps matching TRBD2 (7 bases). This CDR3 has 14 residues. Between the trimmed V and J ends, which lost 0 bases and 5 bases, there was a span of 9 bases. The germline V gene has CDR1 SGDLS and CDR2 YYNGEE. As DNA, the CDR3 is TGTGCCAGCAGCGTAGCCGGGGGGCACAATGAGCAGTTCTTC. Translating it yields CASSVAGGHNEQFF.

The J gene is TRBJ1-5, the V gene TRBV15; possibly TRBD1 for D (5 bases). The germline gives CDR1 LNHNV, CDR2 YYDKDF (reference sequence). Trimming shortened V by 8 bases and J by 3 bases, and 17 bases separated the two germline ends. The CDR3 runs 15 residues. CDR3 in DNA: TGTGCCACCTCGGGGGAGGCTCAGACCAATCAGCCCCAGCATTTT. It encodes CATSGEAQTNQPQHF.

The CDR3 sequence: CSVGRETQYF. In DNA form, the CDR3 reads TGCAGTGTGGGCCGAGAGACCCAGTACTTC. The chain employs TRBV20-1 and TRBJ2-5; unclear D gene. V was clipped by 7 bases and J by 4 bases, with 7 bases between them. The germline V gene encodes CDR1 DFQATT and CDR2 SNEGSKA (reference sequence). The CDR3 sequence is 10 residues long.

J is TRBJ2-7 and V is TRBV5-1; 10 bases map to TRBD2. V lost 0 bases to trimming and J lost 2 bases; unmatched junction nucleotides: 8. The CDR3 length is 17 residues. The germline V gene encodes CDR1 SGHRS and CDR2 YFSETQ. The CDR3 loop reads CASSLGTSGTLTYEQYF. The CDR3 nucleotides are TGCGCCAGCAGCTTGGGGACTAGCGGAACTCTGACCTACGAGCAGTACTTC.

The chain employs TRBV18 and TRBJ1-3, with no clear D. V shed 3 bases and J shed 2 bases, with 8 bases lying between them. CDR1 is KGHSH and CDR2 is LQKENI in the germline V gene. The CDR3 spans 14 residues. The CDR3 nucleotides are TGTGCCAGCTCACCGTCTAGGACTGGAAACACCATATATTTT. This gives the protein CASSPSRTGNTIYF.

This chain uses TRBV19 with TRBJ2-1; 13 bases map to TRBD2. The germline V gene has CDR1 LNHDA and CDR2 SQIVND (reference sequence). CDR3 size: 19 residues. The V and J ends lost 7 bases and 0 bases, in that order; junction bases with no gene match: 12. CDR3 sequence: CASTSPPGLAGSSYNEQFF. CDR3 coding DNA: TGTGCCAGTACTTCACCCCCGGGACTAGCGGGATCCTCCTACAATGAGCAGTTCTTC.

The CDR3 bases are TGTGCCAGTAGTATAGAAGGACAGCTAAATCAGCCCCAGCATTTT. The encoded protein is CASSIEGQLNQPQHF. This chain joins TRBV19 and TRBJ1-5; TRBD1 is a possible D gene (6 bases). V lost 0 bases, J lost 4 bases, and 10 bases lay in between. Per germline, CDR1 LNHDA and CDR2 SQIVND (reference sequence). The CDR3 totals 15 residues.

The chain carries TRBV7-9 and TRBJ2-4, with 11 bases matching TRBD2. Germline CDR1 is SEHNR and CDR2 is FQNEAQ (reference sequence). CDR3 length: 16 residues. V shed 4 bases and J 6 bases; nucleotides not matched to a gene: 8. This chain's CDR3 is CASSYREGTSGNIQYF. Written as DNA, the CDR3 is TGTGCCAGCAGCTACCGAGAGGGGACTAGCGGAAACATTCAGTACTTC.

V and J are TRBV2 and TRBJ1-2; D gene unclear. This CDR3 is built from 14 residues. The V and J ends lost 1 base and 4 bases respectively, with 10 bases between them. Germline CDR1 is SNHLY and CDR2 is FYNNEI. The CDR3 DNA reads as TGTGCCAGCAGTGAAGTCGCAGTGATCTATGGCTACACCTTC. It is translated as CASSEVAVIYGYTF.

The J gene is TRBJ2-2, the V gene TRBV29-1; tentative D call: TRBD1 (6 bases). The V end was cut by 6 bases, the J end by 7 bases, with 15 bases between. Looked up from germline, CDR1 is SQVTM and CDR2 is ANQGSEA. This CDR3 has 13 amino acids. CDR3 protein: CSVRTWGHGELFF. The CDR3 DNA sequence: TGCAGCGTCCGAACTTGGGGGCACGGGGAGCTGTTTTTT.

This sequence joins TRBV7-2 and TRBJ2-7, with D possibly TRBD1 on 6 matching bases. Germline V gene lookup returns CDR1 SGHTA and CDR2 FQGNSA. The CDR3 spans 13 residues. Trimming pared 6 bases from V and 3 bases from J, leaving 12 bases between. This CDR3 reads CASRDGTLYEQYF. The CDR3 bases are TGTGCCAGCAGAGACGGGACACTCTACGAGCAGTACTTC.

This chain joins TRBV6-1 and TRBJ2-7, with a tentative D call TRBD2 (6 bases). The CDR3 runs to 16 residues. CDR1 is MNHNS and CDR2 is SASEGT in the germline V gene. Trimming removed 2 bases at V and 5 bases at J, with 19 bases between. The CDR3 DNA follows: TGTGCCAGCAGTGAAAGGGTCGGGGGAGGTTGGAACGAGCAGTACTTC. This translates into CASSERVGGGWNEQYF.

This clone was recorded only once. The V call is TRBV19, the J call TRBJ2-7; the match to TRBD2 covers 11 bases. The CDR3 has 15 residues. Germline V gene data show CDR1 as LNHDA and CDR2 as SQIVND (reference sequence). V dropped 5 bases and J dropped 0; count of bases not matched to a gene: 3. The chain's CDR3 is CASSASGRISYEQYF. The CDR3 nucleotides are TGTGCCAGTAGTGCTAGCGGGAGGATCTCCTACGAGCAGTACTTC.